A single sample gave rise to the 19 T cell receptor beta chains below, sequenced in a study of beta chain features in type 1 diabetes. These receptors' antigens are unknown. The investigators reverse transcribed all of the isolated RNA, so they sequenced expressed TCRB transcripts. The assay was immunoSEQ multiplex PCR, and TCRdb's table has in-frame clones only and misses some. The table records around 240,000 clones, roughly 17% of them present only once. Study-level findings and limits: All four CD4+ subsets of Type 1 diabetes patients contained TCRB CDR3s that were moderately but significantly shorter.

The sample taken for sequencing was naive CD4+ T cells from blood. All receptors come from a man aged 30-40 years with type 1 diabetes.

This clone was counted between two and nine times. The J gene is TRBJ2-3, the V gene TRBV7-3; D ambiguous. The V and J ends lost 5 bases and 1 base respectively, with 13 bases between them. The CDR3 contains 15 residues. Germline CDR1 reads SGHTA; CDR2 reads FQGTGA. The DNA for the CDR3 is TGTGCCAGCAGCCCTCGGACCAGCCGCACAGATACGCAGTATTTT. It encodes CASSPRTSRTDTQYF.

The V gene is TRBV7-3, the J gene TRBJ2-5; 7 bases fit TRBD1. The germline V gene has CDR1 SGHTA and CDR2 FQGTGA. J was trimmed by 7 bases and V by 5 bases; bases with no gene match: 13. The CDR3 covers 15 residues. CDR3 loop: CASSIQGIQDRTQYF. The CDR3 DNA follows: TGTGCCAGCAGCATACAGGGGATCCAAGATCGGACCCAGTACTTC.

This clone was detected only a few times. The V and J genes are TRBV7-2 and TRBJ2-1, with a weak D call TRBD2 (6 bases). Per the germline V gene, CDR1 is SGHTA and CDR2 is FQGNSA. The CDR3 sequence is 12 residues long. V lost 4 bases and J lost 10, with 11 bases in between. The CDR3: CASSSYAGEQFF. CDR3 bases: TGTGCCAGCAGCTCCTACGCGGGAGAGCAGTTCTTC.

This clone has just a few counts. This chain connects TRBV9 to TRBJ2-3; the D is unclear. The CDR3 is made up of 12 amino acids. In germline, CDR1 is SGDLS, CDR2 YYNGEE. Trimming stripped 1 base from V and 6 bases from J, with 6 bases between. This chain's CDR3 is CASSVSVDTQYF. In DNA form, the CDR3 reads TGTGCCAGCAGCGTATCGGTGGATACGCAGTATTTT.

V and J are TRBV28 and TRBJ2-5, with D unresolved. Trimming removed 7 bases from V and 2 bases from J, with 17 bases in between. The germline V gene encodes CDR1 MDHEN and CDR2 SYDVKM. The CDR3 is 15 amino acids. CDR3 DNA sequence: TGTGCCAGCACTAGTGTGGCGAGTTCACAAGAGACCCAGTACTTC. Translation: CASTSVASSQETQYF.

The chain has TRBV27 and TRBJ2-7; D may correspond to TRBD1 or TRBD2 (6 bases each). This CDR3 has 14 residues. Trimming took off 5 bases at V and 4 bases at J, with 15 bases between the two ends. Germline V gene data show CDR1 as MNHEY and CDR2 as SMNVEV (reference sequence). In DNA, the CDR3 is TGTGCCAGCAGTCCGAAGGGGGGCGGGTACGAGCAGTACTTC. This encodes CASSPKGGGYEQYF.

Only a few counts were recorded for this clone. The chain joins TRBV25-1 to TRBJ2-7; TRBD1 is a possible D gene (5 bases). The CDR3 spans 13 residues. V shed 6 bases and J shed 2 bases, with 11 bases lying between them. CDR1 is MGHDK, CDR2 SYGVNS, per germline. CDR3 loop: CASSLDSTYEQYF. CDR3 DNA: TGTGCCAGCAGCTTAGACAGTACCTACGAGCAGTACTTC.

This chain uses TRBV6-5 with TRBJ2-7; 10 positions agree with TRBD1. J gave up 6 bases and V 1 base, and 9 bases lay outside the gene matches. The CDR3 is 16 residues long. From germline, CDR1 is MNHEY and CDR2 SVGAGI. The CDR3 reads CASSYYGTGEFSEQYF. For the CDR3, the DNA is TGTGCCAGCAGTTACTATGGGACAGGGGAATTCAGCGAGCAGTACTTC.

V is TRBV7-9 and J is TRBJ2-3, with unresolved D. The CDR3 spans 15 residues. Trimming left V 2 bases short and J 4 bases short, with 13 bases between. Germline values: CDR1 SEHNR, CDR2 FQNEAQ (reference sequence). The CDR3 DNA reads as TGTGCCAGCAGCTTAAAATCAGTGTCATCAGATACGCAGTATTTT. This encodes CASSLKSVSSDTQYF.

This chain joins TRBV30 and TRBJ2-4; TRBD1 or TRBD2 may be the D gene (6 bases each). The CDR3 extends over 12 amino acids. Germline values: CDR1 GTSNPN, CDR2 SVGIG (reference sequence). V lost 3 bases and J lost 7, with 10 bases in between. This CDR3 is CAWSLGGNIQYF. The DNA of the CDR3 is TGTGCCTGGAGCTTAGGGGGGAACATTCAGTACTTC.

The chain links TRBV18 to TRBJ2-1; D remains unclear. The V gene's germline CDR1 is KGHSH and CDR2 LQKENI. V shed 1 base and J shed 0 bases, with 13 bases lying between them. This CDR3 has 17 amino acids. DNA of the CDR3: TGTGCCAGCTCACCACGCGGCACTTGGTACTCCTACAATGAGCAGTTCTTC. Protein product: CASSPRGTWYSYNEQFF.

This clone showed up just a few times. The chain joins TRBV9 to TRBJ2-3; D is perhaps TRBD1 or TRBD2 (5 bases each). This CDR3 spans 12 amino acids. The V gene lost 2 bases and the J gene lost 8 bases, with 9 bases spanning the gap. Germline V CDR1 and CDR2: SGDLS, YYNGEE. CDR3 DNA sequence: TGTGCCAGCAGCGTCGCTGGGGGTACGCAGTATTTT. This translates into CASSVAGGTQYF.

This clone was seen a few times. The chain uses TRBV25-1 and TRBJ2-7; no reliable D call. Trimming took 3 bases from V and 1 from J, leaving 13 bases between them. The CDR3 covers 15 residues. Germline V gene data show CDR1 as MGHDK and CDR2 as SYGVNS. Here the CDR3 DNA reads TGTGCCAGCAGTGAGAGAGAAACTTGGTCCTACGAGCAGTACTTC. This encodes CASSERETWSYEQYF.

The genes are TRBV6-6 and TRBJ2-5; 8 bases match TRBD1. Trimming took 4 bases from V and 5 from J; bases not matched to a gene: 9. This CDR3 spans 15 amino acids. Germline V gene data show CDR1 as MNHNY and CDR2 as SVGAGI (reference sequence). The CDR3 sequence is CASSFRTGIMETQYF. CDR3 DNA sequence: TGTGCCAGCAGTTTCCGGACAGGGATAATGGAGACCCAGTACTTC.

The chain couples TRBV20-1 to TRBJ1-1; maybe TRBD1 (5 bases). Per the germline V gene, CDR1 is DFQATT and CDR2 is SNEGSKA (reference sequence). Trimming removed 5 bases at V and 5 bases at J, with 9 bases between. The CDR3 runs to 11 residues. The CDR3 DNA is TGCAGTGCTGAGAGGGGAACTGAAGCTTTCTTT. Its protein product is CSAERGTEAFF.

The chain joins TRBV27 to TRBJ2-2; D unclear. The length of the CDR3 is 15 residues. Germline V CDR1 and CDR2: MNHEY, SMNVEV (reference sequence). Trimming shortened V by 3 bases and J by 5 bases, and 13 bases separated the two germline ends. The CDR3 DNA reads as TGTGCCAGCAGTTTTAGGCAGGAGTATACCGGGGAGCTGTTTTTT. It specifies CASSFRQEYTGELFF.

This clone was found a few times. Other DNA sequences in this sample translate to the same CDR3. The CDR3 loop is CASSTRTDTQYF. CDR3 coding DNA: TGTGCCAGCAGCACGAGAACAGATACGCAGTATTTT. V is TRBV7-2 and J is TRBJ2-3; D is uncertain. The germline V gene has CDR1 SGHTA and CDR2 FQGNSA. V lost 5 bases, J lost 3 bases, and 6 bases lay in between. The CDR3 is 12 residues long.

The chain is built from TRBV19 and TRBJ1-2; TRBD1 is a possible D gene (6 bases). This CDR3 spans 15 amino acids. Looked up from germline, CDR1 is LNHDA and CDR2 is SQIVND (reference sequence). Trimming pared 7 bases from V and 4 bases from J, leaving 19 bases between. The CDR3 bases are TGTGCCAGTACCAACTACGGGCAGGGGAGCTATGGCTACACCTTC. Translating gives CASTNYGQGSYGYTF.

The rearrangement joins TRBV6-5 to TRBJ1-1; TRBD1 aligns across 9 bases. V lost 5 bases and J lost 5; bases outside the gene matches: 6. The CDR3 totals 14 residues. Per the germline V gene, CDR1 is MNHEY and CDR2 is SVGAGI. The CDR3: CASSGGQGRTEAFF. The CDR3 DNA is TGTGCCAGCAGTGGCGGACAGGGGAGGACTGAAGCTTTCTTT.